These 10 T cell receptor beta chains originate from one sample sequenced in a study of shared clonotypes between healthy human individuals. Some clones are missing from TCRdb's copy, which holds only in-frame ones; the method was immunoSEQ multiplex PCR. The table lists a few million clones, approximately 95% of them singletons. The sequenced material came from naive CD4+ T cells sorted from blood. The subset was: CD45RA+ positively selected. Every receptor here comes from a man younger than 35 in good health.

This chain uses TRBV28 with TRBJ2-7; 7 nucleotides match TRBD2. Trimming cost V 3 bases and J 3 bases; bases outside gene matches: 5. The length of the CDR3 is 14 residues. From germline, CDR1 is MDHEN and CDR2 SYDVKM. DNA of the CDR3: TGTGCCAGCAGTTTCGTGACTAGCAACTACGAGCAGTACTTC. It translates to CASSFVTSNYEQYF. Using reference TRBV28 and TRBJ2-7 for the parts outside the CDR3, the full variable domain is DVKVTQSSRYLVKRTGEKVFLECVQDMDHENMFWYRQDPGLGLRLIYFSYDVKMKEKGDIPEGYSVSREKKERFSLILESASTNQTSMYLCASSFVTSNYEQYFGPGTRLTVT.

The V and J genes are TRBV6-5 and TRBJ1-1; 9 positions agree with TRBD1. The CDR3 contains 14 residues. Germline CDR1 is MNHEY and CDR2 is SVGAGI. J was trimmed by 10 bases and V by 5 bases; bases with no gene match: 11. The CDR3 DNA follows: TGTGCCAGCAGTGACCCGGGACAGGGACAAGCAGCTTTCTTT. Translating gives CASSDPGQGQAAFF.

This chain uses TRBV6-5 with TRBJ1-5; D gene unclear. Between the trimmed V and J ends, which lost 4 bases and 4 bases, there was a span of 8 bases. Germline assignment: CDR1 MNHEY and CDR2 SVGAGI. The CDR3 spans 13 residues. The CDR3 DNA reads TGTGCCAGCAGTTGGCAGTTTAATCAGCCCCAGCATTTT. Its translation: CASSWQFNQPQHF.

In this sample, this clone turned up once. This chain connects TRBV9 to TRBJ2-3, with TRBD2 matching over 12 bases. There are 16 residues in the CDR3. Germline V CDR1 and CDR2: SGDLS, YYNGEE. After removal of 4 bases from V and 2 bases from J, the junction contained 5 bases not matched to a gene. CDR3 DNA: TGTGCCAGCAGCCCACGACTAGCGGGGGTCACAGATACGCAGTATTTT. Translation gives CASSPRLAGVTDTQYF.

The genes are TRBV2 and TRBJ1-4; D ambiguous. V was shortened by 8 bases and J by 5 bases, with 15 bases between the two germline ends. Germline lookup yields CDR1 SNHLY and CDR2 FYNNEI. The CDR3 totals 14 residues. This CDR3 reads CASGRFSSNEKLFF. CDR3 coding DNA: TGTGCCAGCGGCCGTTTTTCGTCGAATGAAAAACTGTTTTTT.

This clone was recorded only once. The V call is TRBV5-6, the J call TRBJ2-1; the D gene could be TRBD1 or TRBD2 (5 bases each). The CDR3 is 16 residues long. Between the trimmed V and J ends, which lost 0 bases and 0 bases, there was a span of 10 bases. Per germline, CDR1 SGHDT and CDR2 YYEEEE. CDR3 in amino acids: CASSLAGTGSYNEQFF. As DNA, the CDR3 is TGTGCCAGCAGCTTGGCCGGGACGGGCTCCTACAATGAGCAGTTCTTC.

With respect to this clone: The sample has other DNA sequences that encode this CDR3 too. The genes are TRBV7-9 and TRBJ2-7; 13 bases align to TRBD2. V trimming: 2 bases; J trimming: 4 bases; junction bases outside the gene matches: 2. The germline gives CDR1 SEHNR, CDR2 FQNEAQ (reference sequence). The CDR3 spans 15 residues. CDR3 bases: TGTGCCAGCAGCTTAAGGACTAGCGGGAGTTACGAGCAGTACTTC. Its translation is CASSLRTSGSYEQYF. The variable domain in full, completed from reference TRBV7-9 and TRBJ2-7, reads DTGVSQNPRHKITKRGQNVTFRCDPISEHNRLYWYRQTLGQGPEFLTYFQNEAQLEKSRLLSDRFSAERPKGSFSTLEIQRTEQGDSAMYLCASSLRTSGSYEQYFGPGTRLTVT.

The chain carries TRBV4-1 and TRBJ2-2, with 10 bases fitting TRBD1. Germline lookup yields CDR1 MGHRA and CDR2 YSYEKL. The V and J ends lost 2 bases and 4 bases, in that order; junction bases with no gene match: 4. This CDR3 contains 16 residues. This CDR3 is CASSQFWTGGTGELFF. The CDR3 DNA follows: TGCGCCAGCAGCCAATTTTGGACAGGGGGCACCGGGGAGCTGTTTTTT.

The J gene is TRBJ2-7, the V gene TRBV2; D possibly matches TRBD1 or TRBD2 (6 bases each). The germline CDR1 and CDR2 sequences are SNHLY and FYNNEI. V lost 1 base to trimming and J lost 3 bases, with 19 bases between them. The CDR3 contains 17 residues. The CDR3 sequence: CASSEGWGAPAVYEQYF. The CDR3 nucleotides read TGTGCCAGCAGTGAAGGATGGGGGGCACCCGCGGTCTACGAGCAGTACTTC. The full variable domain, completed using reference TRBV2 and TRBJ2-7, is EPEVTQTPSHQVTQMGQEVILRCVPISNHLYFYWYRQILGQKVEFLVSFYNNEISEKSEIFDDQFSVERPDGSNFTLKIRSTKLEDSAMYFCASSEGWGAPAVYEQYFGPGTRLTVT.

The chain recombines TRBV7-9 with TRBJ1-5; 8 bases fit TRBD1. The CDR3 contains 14 residues. The V gene end was trimmed by 5 bases and the J gene end by 7 bases; junction bases not matched to a gene: 7. CDR1 and CDR2 from the germline V gene are SEHNR and FQNEAQ (reference sequence). The CDR3 region has the DNA TGTGCCAGCAGCCCTTTTGGACAGGGCCAGCCCCAGCATTTT. This codes for CASSPFGQGQPQHF.